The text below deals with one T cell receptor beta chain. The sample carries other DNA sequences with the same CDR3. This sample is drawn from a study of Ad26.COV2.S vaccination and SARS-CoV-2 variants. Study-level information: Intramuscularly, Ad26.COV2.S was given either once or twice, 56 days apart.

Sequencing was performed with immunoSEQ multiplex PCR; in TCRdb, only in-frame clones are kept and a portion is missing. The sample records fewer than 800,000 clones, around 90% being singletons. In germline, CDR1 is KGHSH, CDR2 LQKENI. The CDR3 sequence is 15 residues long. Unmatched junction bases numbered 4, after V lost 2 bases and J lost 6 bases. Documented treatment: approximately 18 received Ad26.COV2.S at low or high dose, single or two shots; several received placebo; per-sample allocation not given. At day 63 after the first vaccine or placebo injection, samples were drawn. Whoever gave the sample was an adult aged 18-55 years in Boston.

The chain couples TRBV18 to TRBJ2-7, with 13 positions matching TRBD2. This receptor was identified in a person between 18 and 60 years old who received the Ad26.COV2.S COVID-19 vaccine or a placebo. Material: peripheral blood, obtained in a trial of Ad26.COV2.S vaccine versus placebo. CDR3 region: CASSPGLAGEREQYF. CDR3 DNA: TGTGCCAGCTCACCAGGACTAGCGGGAGAGCGCGAGCAGTACTTC.